The clone carrying this T cell receptor beta chain was observed a handful of times. Its antigen is unknown. The junction had 6 bases not matched to a gene; V was cut back by 2 bases and J by 9 bases. Germline V gene data show CDR1 as SGHTA and CDR2 as FQGNSA. The CDR3 length is 15 residues. These data belong to a study of cytomegalovirus exposure and HLA in healthy donors. Overall study results and limits: Reports described diagnosis of cytomegalovirus status by the classifier as highly specific and sensitive. There were 160 or so TCR beta chains listed as cytomegalovirus-associated.

It was with 60 Vbeta and 13 Jbeta primers that the PCR ran. Sequencing used immunoSEQ multiplex PCR; TCRdb keeps in-frame clones, though not all of them. The sample yields under 130,000 clones, around 65% seen once. Sequencing was performed on PBMCs. This receptor was taken from a woman between 50 and 59 years old in good health and CMV-seronegative. The chain couples TRBV7-2 to TRBJ2-1, with 11 positions matching TRBD2. The CDR3 loop is CASSLNLAGGGEQFF. CDR3 in DNA: TGTGCCAGCAGCTTAAATCTAGCGGGAGGCGGTGAGCAGTTCTTC.